This T cell receptor (beta chain) was identified in a study of blood T cell repertoires in COVID-19. Per the study methods: Amplification of reference gene primers was used by the study to estimate nucleated cell counts. Only in-frame clones appear in the TCRdb table, and some are missing; sequencing was by immunoSEQ multiplex PCR. V, J and clone size reflect that table, while D and trimming were determined from the DNA. Among 60,000 to 85,000 clones listed, about 90% were seen once. The CDR3 is made up of 13 amino acids. The J segment lost 5 bases and the V segment lost 7 bases, leaving 4 bases of the junction unmatched. Germline V lookup: CDR1 ENHRY, CDR2 SYGVKD.

The sequence came from a woman aged 45-59 years with COVID-19, enrolled during active disease. The chain recombines TRBV10-3 with TRBJ1-4; 7 nucleotides align to TRBD1. Sequencing used peripheral blood. This chain's CDR3 is CAIKGQWNEKLFF. CDR3 in DNA: TGTGCCATCAAGGGACAGTGGAATGAAAAACTGTTTTTT.